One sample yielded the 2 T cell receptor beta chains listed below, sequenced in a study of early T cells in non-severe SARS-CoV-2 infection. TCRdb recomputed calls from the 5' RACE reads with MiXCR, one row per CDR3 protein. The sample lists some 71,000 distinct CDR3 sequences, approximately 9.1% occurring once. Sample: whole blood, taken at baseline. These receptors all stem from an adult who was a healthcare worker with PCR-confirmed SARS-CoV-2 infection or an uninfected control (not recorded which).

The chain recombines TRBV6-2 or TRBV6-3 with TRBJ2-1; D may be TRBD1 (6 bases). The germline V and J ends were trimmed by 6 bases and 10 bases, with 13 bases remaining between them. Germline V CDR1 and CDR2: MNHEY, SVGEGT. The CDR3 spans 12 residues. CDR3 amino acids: CASRRTGCEQFF. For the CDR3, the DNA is TGTGCCAGCAGGAGAACAGGGTGCGAGCAGTTCTTC.

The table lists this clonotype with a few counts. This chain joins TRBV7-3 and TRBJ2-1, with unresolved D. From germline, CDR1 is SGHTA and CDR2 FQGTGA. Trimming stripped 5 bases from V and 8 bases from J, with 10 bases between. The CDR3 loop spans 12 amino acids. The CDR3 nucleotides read TGTGCCAGCAGCCCTCCTAGGCATGAGCAGTTCTTC. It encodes CASSPPRHEQFF.